The source of this T cell receptor (beta chain) is a study of blood T cells in healthy people across ages. V lost 6 bases and J 1 base, leaving 15 bases between the germline ends. The length of the CDR3 is 14 residues. Germline lookup yields CDR1 SQVTM and CDR2 ANQGSEA. Together with a sample-barcoded 5' primer, a J-beta primer mix was included in a second PCR lasting about 7 to 11 cycles. Via MiXCR, TCRdb re-called the 5' RACE reads, giving one row per CDR3 protein. Altogether some 860,000 distinct CDR3 sequences are present, more than 50% being singletons, with the ten largest covering around a quarter.

The sequence derives from a man aged 40-50 years in good health. The chain couples TRBV29-1 to TRBJ1-1; TRBD1 might be the D (6 bases). The sequencing sample was made of blood. The CDR3 DNA reads as TGCAGCGTCAATGGGGGCCAGCCGAACACTGAAGCTTTCTTT. Its protein product is CSVNGGQPNTEAFF. The full variable domain, rest sourced from reference TRBV29-1 and TRBJ1-1, is SAVISQKPSRDICQRGTSLTIQCQVDSQVTMMFWYRQQPGQSLTLIATANQGSEATYESGFVIDKFPISRPNLTFSTLTVSNMSPEDSSIYLCSVNGGQPNTEAFFGQGTRLTVV.